The TCR beta chain under discussion was sequenced for a study of T cell changes during pregnancy in multiple sclerosis. Sequencing was performed with immunoSEQ multiplex PCR; in TCRdb, only in-frame clones are kept and a portion is missing. The data hold 60,000 to 65,000 clones, with around 92% observed a single time. The TCR was taken from a female donor in good health, enrolled as a control in a pregnancy study. Material: peripheral blood, obtained in the second trimester of pregnancy.

CDR3 coding DNA: TGTGCCAGCAGCTTAAACCGGTGGACTGAAGCTTTCTTT. The encoded protein is CASSLNRWTEAFF. The chain links TRBV11-3 to TRBJ1-1; D gene ambiguous. Trimming removed 2 bases from V and 5 bases from J, with 9 bases in between. The CDR3 length is 13 residues. Germline CDR1 SGHNT, CDR2 YENEEA.